This paragraph reports one TCR beta chain. The naive CD8 subset, CD45RO-negative cells positively selected for CCR7, excluded terminally differentiated effector memory CD45RA+ cells. The ends were cut back, 0 bases at V and 7 bases at J, with 15 bases in the middle. Per germline, CDR1 KGHSH and CDR2 LQKENI. The CDR3 totals 15 residues. The sample belongs to a study of shared clonotypes between healthy human individuals. TCRdb's table, derived via immunoSEQ multiplex PCR, lists solely in-frame clones and lacks some. The data contain over 2,000,000 clones, roughly 93% of them singletons. Sequenced input: naive CD8+ T cells from PBMCs. The rearrangement links TRBV18 to TRBJ1-1, with a weak D call TRBD1 (5 bases). The sequence was obtained from a man aged 18 to 29 in good health. Some clones in this sample may be carry-over from other donors' samples. CDR3: CASSPPGPGPREAFF. CDR3 DNA sequence: TGTGCCAGCTCACCACCGGGTCCGGGACCACGTGAAGCTTTCTTT.